The next 15 T cell receptor beta chains were all read from a single sample in a study of shared clonotypes between healthy human individuals. Naive CD8 isolation took CD45RO-negative cells positively selected for CCR7 and excluded terminally differentiated effector memory CD45RA+ cells. The table came from immunoSEQ multiplex PCR; TCRdb's copy has only in-frame clones and leaves some out. The table lists fewer than 1 million clones, around 96% of them singletons, with less than 0.25% in the top ten. The sequenced material came from naive CD8+ T cells sorted from blood. The receptor set was obtained from a man aged 25 to 40 in good health.

The sample holds one count of this clone. The chain is built from TRBV2 and TRBJ1-5; D remains ambiguous. CDR3 length equals 13 residues. Germline V CDR1 and CDR2: SNHLY, FYNNEI. Trimming took off 3 bases at V and 9 bases at J, with 12 bases between the two ends. The CDR3 DNA is TGTGCCAGCAGTGAGCGGAGGGAGAGGCCCCAGCATTTT. Its translation: CASSERRERPQHF.

This chain joins TRBV4-1 and TRBJ1-5, with 9 bases that match TRBD1. Germline trimming cut 1 base from V and 0 bases from J; bases unmatched to any gene: 4. The V gene's germline CDR1 is MGHRA and CDR2 YSYEKL. The CDR3 spans 17 residues. CDR3 sequence reads: CASSQALQGASNQPQHF. CDR3 in DNA: TGCGCCAGCAGCCAAGCCCTACAGGGGGCTAGCAATCAGCCCCAGCATTTT.

This sequence joins TRBV27 and TRBJ2-4; 7 positions agree with TRBD2. The CDR3 has 15 amino acids. The germline gives CDR1 MNHEY, CDR2 SMNVEV (reference sequence). Trimming cost V 7 bases and J 4 bases; bases outside gene matches: 10. The CDR3 DNA follows: TGTGCCAGCACTTCCTTCGGGCGGGGGAAAAACATTCAGTACTTC. Protein sequence: CASTSFGRGKNIQYF.

The chain carries TRBV7-9 and TRBJ2-7, with D hard to call. Trimming took 4 bases from V and 2 from J, leaving 6 bases between them. Germline V CDR1 and CDR2: SEHNR, FQNEAQ (reference sequence). The CDR3 totals 12 residues. The CDR3 sequence is CASSSKTYEQYF. The CDR3 bases are TGTGCCAGCAGCTCAAAAACCTACGAGCAGTACTTC.

The J gene is TRBJ2-7, the V gene TRBV5-6; 9 bases are a match to TRBD1. The CDR3 runs 16 residues. Unmatched junction bases numbered 13, after V lost 4 bases and J lost 5 bases. Germline CDR1 is SGHDT and CDR2 is YYEEEE. Here the CDR3 DNA reads TGTGCCAGCAGCGGGGACGGGACAGGGCTTCTTAACGAGCAGTACTTC. Protein product: CASSGDGTGLLNEQYF.

The CDR3: CASSQGLATSTDTQYF. The CDR3 DNA reads as TGCGCCAGCAGCCAAGGACTAGCGACAAGCACAGATACGCAGTATTTT. The chain joins TRBV4-1 to TRBJ2-3; 8 bases align to TRBD2. This CDR3 contains 16 residues. CDR1 and CDR2 (germline): MGHRA, YSYEKL. V dropped 1 base and J dropped 0; count of bases not matched to a gene: 3.

The chain carries TRBV23-1 and TRBJ1-5; tentatively, D is TRBD1 (6 bases). TRBV23-1 is recorded as an ORF, its role being uncertain. There are 19 residues in the CDR3. V lost 9 bases and J lost 0, with 27 bases in between. The CDR3 here is CARSTVEGDPKYSNQPQHF. In nucleotides, the CDR3 is TGCGCCAGGAGTACGGTAGAGGGGGATCCCAAATATAGCAATCAGCCCCAGCATTTT.

V usage is TRBV5-6 and J usage is TRBJ1-5; TRBD1 might be the D (5 bases). V gave up 5 bases and J gave up 1 base, with 10 bases separating them. The CDR3 spans 14 residues. Germline CDR1 reads SGHDT; CDR2 reads YYEEEE. This CDR3 reads CASRLWGSNQPQHF. DNA for the CDR3: TGTGCCAGCAGACTCTGGGGGAGCAATCAGCCCCAGCATTTT. The variable domain in full, with the rest retrieved from reference TRBV5-6 and TRBJ1-5, is DAGVTQSPTHLIKTRGQQVTLRCSPKSGHDTVSWYQQALGQGPQFIFQYYEEEERQRGNFPDRFSGHQFPNYSSELNVNALLLGDSALYLCASRLWGSNQPQHFGDGTRLSIL.

The chain joins TRBV9 to TRBJ2-7; TRBD2 matches 7 bases. The CDR3 sequence is 13 residues long. Unmatched junction bases numbered 7, after V lost 4 bases and J lost 6 bases. Germline V gives CDR1 SGDLS, CDR2 YYNGEE. The CDR3 bases are TGTGCCAGCAGCCCGCAGCGGGGCAGCGAGCAGTACTTC. Amino acid sequence: CASSPQRGSEQYF. Complete variable domain (other parts from reference TRBV9 and TRBJ2-7): DSGVTQTPKHLITATGQRVTLRCSPRSGDLSVYWYQQSLDQGLQFLIQYYNGEERAKGNILERFSAQQFPDLHSELNLSSLELGDSALYFCASSPQRGSEQYFGPGTRLTVT.

V gene TRBV19 combines with J gene TRBJ1-5; the match to TRBD1 covers 12 bases. Trimming at V came to 7 bases and at J to 6 bases, leaving 7 bases not matched to a gene. Germline assignment: CDR1 LNHDA and CDR2 SQIVND (reference sequence). This CDR3 has 15 residues. CDR3 loop: CASMTGTGGFQPQHF. DNA for the CDR3: TGTGCCAGTATGACCGGGACAGGGGGCTTTCAGCCCCAGCATTTT.

For this clone: The sample has other DNA sequences that encode this CDR3 too. The V and J genes are TRBV25-1 and TRBJ2-7; D not resolved. Germline assignment: CDR1 MGHDK and CDR2 SYGVNS. The V gene lost 1 base and the J gene lost 3 bases, with 4 bases spanning the gap. The CDR3 extends over 12 amino acids. Here the CDR3 reads CASSESSYEQYF. CDR3 DNA: TGTGCCAGCAGTGAATCAAGCTACGAGCAGTACTTC.

This rearrangement joins TRBV7-6 to TRBJ2-7, with D possibly TRBD1 on 6 matching bases. Germline V lookup: CDR1 SGHVS, CDR2 FNYEAQ. The CDR3 length is 14 residues. V lost 5 bases and J 1 base, leaving 12 bases between the germline ends. CDR3 sequence reads: CASSPGTLSYEQYF. In DNA, the CDR3 is TGTGCCAGCAGCCCCGGGACACTATCCTACGAGCAGTACTTC.

This clone was seen only once. The chain links TRBV27 to TRBJ2-1; D is possibly TRBD1 or TRBD2 (5 bases each). Germline CDR1 reads MNHEY; CDR2 reads SMNVEV (reference sequence). The V end lost 1 base, the J end lost 2 bases, and 6 bases lay between the germline ends. The CDR3 is 14 amino acids. CDR3 sequence: CASSLLGAYNEQFF. The CDR3 DNA reads as TGTGCCAGCAGTTTATTGGGGGCCTACAATGAGCAGTTCTTC.

The CDR3 sequence is CASSKATGPKEWEKLFF. The CDR3, as DNA: TGTGCCAGCAGCAAGGCGACAGGCCCTAAAGAGTGGGAAAAACTGTTTTTT. This sequence joins TRBV21-1 and TRBJ1-4; the DNA was not used to check the table's D call, TRBD1. TRBV21-1 corresponds to a pseudogene. The CDR3 runs to 17 residues.

The chain has TRBV2 and TRBJ2-1, with TRBD2 matching 13 bases. Germline lookup yields CDR1 SNHLY and CDR2 FYNNEI. V lost 1 base and J lost 6; bases outside the gene matches: 6. The CDR3 has 17 residues. Here the CDR3 DNA reads TGTGCCAGCAGTGAAGGCACTAGCGGGAGGGCGACCAATGAGCAGTTCTTC. It encodes CASSEGTSGRATNEQFF.